A single sample gave rise to the 29 T cell receptor beta chains below, sequenced in a study of identical twins. TCRdb passed the 5' RACE reads through MiXCR, listing each CDR3 protein once. The sample lists over 250,000 distinct CDR3 sequences, just under 9.5% occurring once. Another study also made use of these data, one on yellow fever vaccine responses in identical twins.

Material: CD8+ T cells sorted from blood. These receptors were taken from a woman younger than 30 in good health.

This clonotype was observed many times. The chain recombines TRBV29-1 with TRBJ2-1; weak D call: TRBD2 (6 bases). This CDR3 has 12 amino acids. The V gene lost 5 bases and the J gene lost 6 bases, with 11 bases spanning the gap. Germline V lookup: CDR1 SQVTM, CDR2 ANQGSEA. CDR3 nucleotides: TGCAGCGTTCCGCGGGGAATCAATGAGCAGTTCTTC. Translating gives CSVPRGINEQFF.

This clonotype was counted many times. The CDR3, as DNA: TGCAGCGTTGAAGCCTTTCAGGGAGGTGACTACGAGCAGTACTTC. Its translation: CSVEAFQGGDYEQYF. The V call is TRBV29-1, the J call TRBJ2-7; D might be TRBD2 (6 bases). This CDR3 comprises 15 residues. Germline values: CDR1 SQVTM, CDR2 ANQGSEA. Trimming stripped 1 base from V and 3 bases from J, with 16 bases between.

In this sample, this clonotype turned up a few times. The CDR3 loop reads CASSLAGPHNTEAFF. The CDR3 nucleotides read TGTGCCAGCAGTCTCGCGGGACCCCATAACACTGAAGCTTTCTTT. The rearrangement links TRBV27 to TRBJ1-1; possibly TRBD1 for D (5 bases). V was cut by 5 bases and J by 2 bases, with 15 bases left in between. This CDR3 contains 15 residues. Per germline, CDR1 MNHEY and CDR2 SMNVEV (reference sequence).

This clonotype appeared a few times. The chain carries TRBV13 and TRBJ2-7; 7 positions match TRBD2. Germline lookup yields CDR1 PRHDT and CDR2 FYEKMQ (reference sequence). The CDR3 sequence is 13 residues long. V lost 8 bases to trimming and J lost 6 bases; unmatched junction nucleotides: 10. The CDR3 bases are TGTGCCAGCGCGACCCGGGGAGGGAGCGAGCAGTACTTC. Protein sequence: CASATRGGSEQYF.

This clonotype was picked up a small number of times. The chain couples TRBV23-1 to TRBJ2-1, with TRBD2 identical over 11 bases. TRBV23-1 is an open reading frame, and its role is uncertain. This CDR3 region has 17 residues. After removal of 2 bases from V and 1 base from J, the junction contained 4 bases not matched to a gene. CDR3 amino acids: CASSQRVAGGSYNEQFF. The CDR3 DNA reads as TGCGCCAGCAGTCAACGGGTAGCGGGAGGGTCCTACAATGAGCAGTTCTTC.

The chain combines TRBV7-9 with TRBJ2-1; D not certain. The CDR3 runs 16 residues. Germline V gene data show CDR1 as SEHNR and CDR2 as FQNEAQ (reference sequence). Trimming stripped 2 bases from V and 0 bases from J, with 11 bases between. DNA for the CDR3: TGTGCCAGCAGCTTATCCGTGATGAGCTCCTACAATGAGCAGTTCTTC. Its protein product is CASSLSVMSSYNEQFF.

This clonotype was counted many times. The chain has TRBV4-2 and TRBJ2-7; the D call may be TRBD1 or TRBD2 (5 bases each). The CDR3 extends over 16 amino acids. The germline V gene encodes CDR1 LGHNA and CDR2 YNFKEQ. Trimming cost V 0 bases and J 7 bases, with 19 bases left between them. The CDR3 loop is CASSQERTGTSGEQYF. CDR3 sequence (DNA): TGTGCCAGCAGCCAAGAACGTACCGGGACCAGTGGGGAGCAGTACTTC.

This clonotype was seen ten or more times. J is TRBJ1-2 and V is TRBV4-1; no definite D call. V lost 1 base to trimming and J lost 3 bases, with 15 bases between them. Germline assignment: CDR1 MGHRA and CDR2 YSYEKL. CDR3 length equals 16 residues. For the CDR3, the DNA is TGCGCCAGCAGCCAAGTATTGGACGGTTCTTACTATGGCTACACCTTC. Encoded protein: CASSQVLDGSYYGYTF.

This clonotype was detected many times. This chain joins TRBV29-1 and TRBJ1-2; D gene unclear. Germline loops: CDR1 SQVTM, CDR2 ANQGSEA. This CDR3 comprises 11 residues. The V end lost 7 bases, the J end lost 13 bases, and 19 bases lay between the germline ends. CDR3 in amino acids: CSDRVPAGGTF. As DNA, the CDR3 is TGCAGCGATAGAGTACCGGCCGGCGGCACCTTC.

The chain carries TRBV2 and TRBJ1-1, with TRBD1 as a possible D gene (6 bases). Germline assignment: CDR1 SNHLY and CDR2 FYNNEI. The CDR3 covers 14 residues. V lost 2 bases and J 11 bases, leaving 18 bases between the germline ends. The CDR3 here is CASSENGGRFAAFF. In DNA, the CDR3 is TGTGCCAGCAGTGAAAATGGGGGCAGGTTTGCGGCTTTCTTT.

This clonotype appeared a few times. V and J are TRBV6-5 and TRBJ2-7; D possibly uses TRBD1 or TRBD2 (5 bases each). Germline V CDR1 and CDR2: MNHEY, SVGAGI. The V gene lost 0 bases and the J gene lost 7 bases, with 13 bases spanning the gap. The length of the CDR3 is 14 residues. CDR3 in amino acids: CASSYSWDPPEQYF. Written as DNA, the CDR3 is TGTGCCAGCAGTTACTCGTGGGACCCTCCTGAGCAGTACTTC.

The chain carries TRBV5-1 and TRBJ2-2, with 7 nucleotides matching TRBD2. Germline CDR1 and CDR2: SGHRS and YFSETQ. J gave up 2 bases and V 0 bases, and 7 bases lay outside the gene matches. This CDR3 is 17 amino acids long. The CDR3 loop reads CASSLAASGVNTGELFF. CDR3 DNA sequence: TGCGCCAGCAGCTTGGCGGCTAGCGGTGTTAACACCGGGGAGCTGTTTTTT.

This chain uses TRBV12-3 or TRBV12-4 with TRBJ2-6; D remains unclear. The CDR3 contains 16 residues. Trimming stripped 6 bases from V and 0 bases from J, with 12 bases between. The CDR3 region has the DNA TGTGCCAGCAGCCGCGCAGAGTTCTCTGGGGCCAACGTCCTGACTTTC. Translated: CASSRAEFSGANVLTF.

At least ten counts were recorded for this clonotype. The rearrangement uses TRBV2 and TRBJ1-1; D remains ambiguous. The CDR3 is 14 amino acids. The germline gives CDR1 SNHLY, CDR2 FYNNEI. Trimming took 3 bases from V and 0 from J, leaving 8 bases between them. CDR3 coding DNA: TGTGCCAGCAGTGATCTAAAATTGAACACTGAAGCTTTCTTT. Translated: CASSDLKLNTEAFF.

This clonotype was counted at least ten times. The chain joins TRBV24-1 to TRBJ2-1; 7 bases fit TRBD2. J lost 1 base, V lost 1 base, and 3 bases had no gene match. Germline V gene lookup returns CDR1 KGHDR and CDR2 SFDVKD. The CDR3 runs 16 residues. This chain's CDR3 is CATSDLAGTSYNEQFF. The CDR3, as DNA: TGTGCCACCAGTGATTTAGCGGGAACTTCCTACAATGAGCAGTTCTTC.

This clonotype was seen many times. The chain carries TRBV5-6 and TRBJ2-3; D uncertain. CDR3 length: 14 amino acids. The V and J ends lost 0 bases and 4 bases respectively, with 9 bases between them. Germline CDR1 SGHDT, CDR2 YYEEEE. The CDR3 is CASSLGPGADTQYF. CDR3 nucleotide sequence: TGTGCCAGCAGCTTGGGGCCTGGGGCAGATACGCAGTATTTT.

This clonotype was seen many times. This chain links TRBV7-9 with TRBJ2-1; D not resolved. Per the germline V gene, CDR1 is SEHNR and CDR2 is FQNEAQ (reference sequence). The CDR3 runs 12 residues. Trimming shortened V by 4 bases and J by 7 bases, and 8 bases separated the two germline ends. The DNA of the CDR3 is TGTGCCAGCAGCTCCCCTCTTAATGAGCAGTTCTTC. Translation: CASSSPLNEQFF.

Ten or more counts support this clonotype. The chain links TRBV12-3 or TRBV12-4 to TRBJ2-3, with D uncertain. Trimming shortened V by 7 bases and J by 0 bases, and 17 bases separated the two germline ends. The CDR3 spans 16 residues. The CDR3 region has the DNA TGTGCCAGCACACGCGGAGATGGTCTTAGCACAGATACGCAGTATTTT. This encodes CASTRGDGLSTDTQYF.

This clonotype was seen at least ten times. This chain links TRBV5-1 with TRBJ1-5, with unresolved D. The ends were cut back, 2 bases at V and 6 bases at J, with 9 bases in the middle. The germline V gene encodes CDR1 SGHRS and CDR2 YFSETQ. The CDR3 consists of 13 residues. This CDR3 reads CASSFYSGQPQHF. CDR3 DNA: TGCGCCAGCAGCTTCTACAGCGGTCAGCCCCAGCATTTT.

The gene calls are TRBV4-1 and TRBJ2-7, with TRBD2 identical over 12 bases. The ends lost 1 base at V and 4 bases at J; junction bases unmatched: 8. The CDR3 is 17 residues long. CDR1 is MGHRA and CDR2 is YSYEKL in the germline V gene. CDR3 coding DNA: TGCGCCAGCAGCCAAGGTCCTAGCGGGAGGGTCTCGTACGAGCAGTACTTC. It translates to CASSQGPSGRVSYEQYF.

The chain couples TRBV20-1 to TRBJ2-2, with 12 positions matching TRBD2. V shed 6 bases, J shed 4 bases, and the junction held 6 bases outside the gene matches. The CDR3 has 15 residues. CDR1 is DFQATT and CDR2 is SNEGSKA in the germline V gene (reference sequence). The CDR3 region has the DNA TGCAGTGCAGCTAGCGGGGGGGCCGGCACCGGGGAGCTGTTTTTT. Residues: CSAASGGAGTGELFF.

This clonotype occurred many times. The chain links TRBV7-8 to TRBJ2-7, with D perhaps TRBD1 (6 bases). The V end was cut by 8 bases, the J end by 2 bases, with 16 bases between. Looked up from germline, CDR1 is SGHVS and CDR2 is FQNEAQ. This CDR3 spans 14 amino acids. The CDR3 nucleotides read TGTGCCAGCTCCCCTTGGGACACTGCCTACGAGCAGTACTTC. Its translation: CASSPWDTAYEQYF.

This clonotype was detected only a few times. J is TRBJ2-7 and V is TRBV3-1; TRBD1 or TRBD2 may be the D gene (5 bases each). The V and J ends lost 8 bases and 3 bases respectively, with 20 bases between them. The germline gives CDR1 LGHDT, CDR2 YNNKEL (reference sequence). This CDR3 spans 15 amino acids. The CDR3 protein is CASGNSGTAYYEQYF. As DNA, the CDR3 is TGTGCCAGCGGGAATTCGGGGACGGCGTACTACGAGCAGTACTTC.

On this clonotype: Germline and junction disagree at one end, which may indicate a read error. The chain is built from TRBV7-9 and TRBJ1-1, with a weak D call TRBD1 (6 bases). CDR1 and CDR2 from the germline V gene are SEHNR and FQNEAQ (reference sequence). The CDR3 has 15 amino acids. CDR3 region: CASSLVGTGYTEAFF. CDR3 coding DNA: TGTGCCAGCAGCTTAGTAGGTACAGGGTACACCGAAGCTTTCTTT. Filled out from reference TRBV7-9 and TRBJ1-1, the complete variable domain reads DTGVSQNPRHKITKRGQNVTFRCDPISEHNRLYWYRQTLGQGPEFLTYFQNEAQLEKSRLLSDRFSAERPKGSFSTLEIQRTEQGDSAMYLCASSLVGTGYTEAFFGQGTRLTVV.

This clonotype was counted many times. The chain combines TRBV20-1 with TRBJ2-1, with 13 bases that match TRBD2. Per germline, CDR1 DFQATT and CDR2 SNEGSKA (reference sequence). The CDR3 sequence is 15 residues long. V trimming: 5 bases; J trimming: 2 bases; junction bases outside the gene matches: 3. CDR3 coding DNA: TGCAGTGCTCGACTAGCGGGAGGCCCCTACAATGAGCAGTTCTTC. Its translation is CSARLAGGPYNEQFF.

This clonotype has at least ten counts. V usage is TRBV27 and J usage is TRBJ2-5, with 8 positions matching TRBD1. The CDR3 consists of 16 residues. Per the germline V gene, CDR1 is MNHEY and CDR2 is SMNVEV (reference sequence). Unmatched junction bases numbered 8, after V lost 2 bases and J lost 3 bases. This chain's CDR3 is CASSLTQGGFEETQYF. The CDR3 DNA reads as TGTGCCAGCAGTTTAACACAGGGGGGATTCGAAGAGACCCAGTACTTC.

V gene TRBV20-1 combines with J gene TRBJ2-1; D could derive from TRBD1 or TRBD2 (5 bases each). CDR3 size: 14 residues. CDR1 DFQATT and CDR2 SNEGSKA come from the germline V gene (reference sequence). Trimming removed 5 bases from V and 5 bases from J, with 16 bases in between. The CDR3 reads CSAPGTKAHNEQFF. The CDR3 nucleotides read TGCAGTGCTCCCGGGACCAAGGCCCACAATGAGCAGTTCTTC.

This clonotype was seen repeatedly, ten times or more. The rearrangement links TRBV4-2 to TRBJ2-7; TRBD1 might be the D (5 bases). V shed 4 bases and J shed 2 bases, with 9 bases lying between them. The germline CDR1 and CDR2 sequences are LGHNA and YNFKEQ. This CDR3 is 13 amino acids long. The chain's CDR3 is CASSPGHTYEQYF. CDR3 coding DNA: TGTGCCAGCAGCCCAGGACACACCTACGAGCAGTACTTC.

This clonotype has more than one count but fewer than ten. The rearrangement joins TRBV12-3 or TRBV12-4 to TRBJ1-3; D gene uncertain. V lost 2 bases and J 0 bases, leaving 14 bases between the germline ends. This CDR3 region has 17 residues. CDR3 nucleotides: TGTGCCAGCAGTTTAAGTTCCCTCAGTGGCTCTGGAAACACCATATATTTT. It specifies CASSLSSLSGSGNTIYF.